A single sample gave rise to the 23 T cell receptor beta chains below, sequenced in a study of blood T cell repertoires in COVID-19. TCRdb keeps only in-frame clones here, not all; method: immunoSEQ multiplex PCR. The profile shows approximately 68,000 clones, over 75% of them singletons. The sample was peripheral blood. The receptors stem from a man aged 70-80 years with active or convalescent COVID-19.

The gene calls are TRBV6-5 and TRBJ2-7; D gene uncertain. Germline V CDR1 and CDR2: MNHEY, SVGAGI. The CDR3 has 13 amino acids. V was clipped by 2 bases and J by 2 bases, with 7 bases between them. The chain's CDR3 is CASSYGETYEQYF. The CDR3 DNA reads TGTGCCAGCAGTTACGGAGAGACCTACGAGCAGTACTTC.

The chain links TRBV4-1 to TRBJ1-2; 7 nucleotides align to TRBD1. The CDR3 has 20 amino acids. CDR1 and CDR2 (germline): MGHRA, YSYEKL. Trimming at V came to 1 base and at J to 4 bases, leaving 21 bases not matched to a gene. The CDR3 coding sequence is TGCGCCAGCAGCCAAGCTACCCTTGTCATGAGACAGGGAGTCGCCTATGGCTACACCTTC. It yields the protein CASSQATLVMRQGVAYGYTF.

The J gene is TRBJ2-2, the V gene TRBV18; 7 nucleotides align to TRBD1. Per germline, CDR1 KGHSH and CDR2 LQKENI. V was clipped by 4 bases and J by 2 bases; unmatched bases: 4. This CDR3 region has 15 residues. The CDR3 bases are TGTGCCAGCTCACAGGGACAGACTAACACCGGGGAGCTGTTTTTT. It encodes CASSQGQTNTGELFF.

CDR3 sequence: CAISESRGASNQPQHF. CDR3 DNA sequence: TGTGCCATCAGTGAGTCTCGGGGGGCGAGCAATCAGCCCCAGCATTTT. The V and J genes are TRBV10-3 and TRBJ1-5; D perhaps matches TRBD1 (6 bases). This CDR3 region has 16 residues. Germline values: CDR1 ENHRY, CDR2 SYGVKD. V was cut by 0 bases and J by 1 base, with 10 bases left in between.

The chain links TRBV19 to TRBJ1-2; D unresolved. CDR3 length: 15 amino acids. Trimming took off 4 bases at V and 4 bases at J, with 16 bases between the two ends. Germline CDR1 reads LNHDA; CDR2 reads SQIVND (reference sequence). CDR3 sequence (DNA): TGTGCCAGTAGTAACCCTCGTCTTGGACTCTATGGCTACACCTTC. This translates into CASSNPRLGLYGYTF.

This chain uses TRBV6-5 with TRBJ2-7; 12 bases align to TRBD1. CDR3 size: 13 residues. Germline lookup yields CDR1 MNHEY and CDR2 SVGAGI. The junction had 5 bases not matched to a gene; V was cut back by 8 bases and J by 6 bases. The DNA of the CDR3 is TGTGCCAGCTCAGGGGACAGGGGGCTCGAGCAGTACTTC. Its translation: CASSGDRGLEQYF.

CDR3 in amino acids: CASTRGLYEQYF. The CDR3 DNA sequence: TGTGCCAGCACCCGGGGACTATACGAGCAGTACTTC. The chain has TRBV7-9 and TRBJ2-7; 7 bases are shared with TRBD2. CDR1 SEHNR and CDR2 FQNEAQ come from the germline V gene (reference sequence). The ends lost 7 bases at V and 4 bases at J; junction bases unmatched: 4. CDR3 length equals 12 residues.

This chain joins TRBV27 and TRBJ1-4; TRBD1 matches 9 bases. CDR3 length: 14 residues. Per the germline V gene, CDR1 is MNHEY and CDR2 is SMNVEV (reference sequence). Germline trimming cut 6 bases from V and 11 bases from J; bases unmatched to any gene: 10. The CDR3 sequence is CASSTGTGSRKLFF. DNA of the CDR3: TGTGCCAGCAGCACCGGGACAGGGAGTCGGAAACTGTTTTTT.

V is TRBV7-8 and J is TRBJ2-4, with D possibly being TRBD2 (7 bases). The V end was cut by 5 bases, the J end by 6 bases, with 17 bases between. Looked up from germline, CDR1 is SGHVS and CDR2 is FQNEAQ. This CDR3 comprises 15 residues. The CDR3 reads CASSRVGGAGNIQYF. CDR3 DNA: TGTGCCAGCAGCCGCGTGGGGGGGGCGGGAAACATTCAGTACTTC.

This rearrangement joins TRBV4-3 to TRBJ2-5; D not resolved. Per the germline V gene, CDR1 is LGHNA and CDR2 is YSLEER. The ends were cut back, 1 base at V and 1 base at J, with 13 bases in the middle. The CDR3 has 16 residues. DNA of the CDR3: TGCGCCAGCAGCCAAGTGGCCATGCGGAGCCAAGAGACCCAGTACTTC. Its translation is CASSQVAMRSQETQYF.

The rearrangement joins TRBV7-2 to TRBJ1-4; the match to TRBD1 covers 9 bases. V dropped 5 bases and J dropped 7; count of bases not matched to a gene: 5. The V gene's germline CDR1 is SGHTA and CDR2 FQGNSA. The CDR3 loop spans 14 amino acids. The CDR3 DNA is TGTGCCAGCAGCGTACAGGGGGCTAGTGAAAAACTGTTTTTT. Its translation is CASSVQGASEKLFF. The variable domain in full, with the rest retrieved from reference TRBV7-2 and TRBJ1-4, is GAGVSQSPSNKVTEKGKDVELRCDPISGHTALYWYRQSLGQGLEFLIYFQGNSAPDKSGLPSDRFSAERTGGSVSTLTIQRTQQEDSAVYLCASSVQGASEKLFFGSGTQLSVL.

This clone has a single count. The CDR3 coding sequence is TGTGCCAGCCTAGCGGGAGGTGGAGTCCTCACAGATACGCAGTATTTT. Protein product: CASLAGGGVLTDTQYF. This chain uses TRBV28 with TRBJ2-3; 11 nucleotides agree with TRBD2. Losses at the gene ends were 8 bases for V and 2 bases for J; bases not matched to a gene: 9. Germline CDR1 MDHEN, CDR2 SYDVKM. There are 16 residues in the CDR3.

As to this clone: The sample holds other DNA sequences that translate to the same CDR3. The chain links TRBV19 to TRBJ2-7; 12 nucleotides agree with TRBD1. The germline CDR1 and CDR2 sequences are LNHDA and SQIVND (reference sequence). The CDR3 contains 14 residues. V shed 5 bases, J shed 4 bases, and the junction held 3 bases outside the gene matches. Here the CDR3 reads CASSPGQGAYEQYF. CDR3 nucleotides: TGTGCCAGTAGTCCGGGACAGGGGGCTTACGAGCAGTACTTC.

The chain is built from TRBV10-2 and TRBJ2-1; 10 bases agree with TRBD2. The germline CDR1 and CDR2 sequences are WSHSY and SAAADI. The CDR3 length is 15 residues. The ends lost 6 bases at V and 1 base at J; junction bases unmatched: 3. CDR3 DNA sequence: TGCGCCAGCAGGGAAGCGGGAGGGTCCTACAATGAGCAGTTCTTC. Encoded protein: CASREAGGSYNEQFF.

CDR3: CASSEGTGGNTEAFF. The CDR3 DNA reads as TGTGCCAGCAGTGAAGGGACAGGGGGGAACACTGAAGCTTTCTTT. The rearrangement links TRBV6-1 to TRBJ1-1, with 10 positions matching TRBD1. J was trimmed by 1 base and V by 1 base; bases with no gene match: 0. The CDR3 runs 15 residues. Germline V CDR1 and CDR2: MNHNS, SASEGT.

V gene TRBV6-5 combines with J gene TRBJ1-4; the D is unclear. V lost 6 bases and J 4 bases, leaving 9 bases between the germline ends. The CDR3 covers 13 residues. CDR1 and CDR2 from the germline V gene are MNHEY and SVGAGI. DNA of the CDR3: TGTGCCAGCAGGCCGGGAATTAATGAAAAACTGTTTTTT. The encoded protein is CASRPGINEKLFF.

The chain has TRBV4-3 and TRBJ1-1; D is unresolved. The CDR3 contains 15 residues. V was clipped by 2 bases and J by 3 bases, with 13 bases between them. Germline loops: CDR1 LGHNA, CDR2 YSLEER. The CDR3 DNA is TGCGCCAGCAGCCAACGGGTCGACGGGTACACTGAAGCTTTCTTT. Protein product: CASSQRVDGYTEAFF.

The chain employs TRBV4-1 and TRBJ2-7; D call uncertain. CDR1 and CDR2 (germline): MGHRA, YSYEKL. The ends were cut back, 5 bases at V and 5 bases at J, with 19 bases in the middle. The CDR3 contains 15 residues. CDR3 loop: CASSAQSVIRDEQYF. The CDR3 nucleotides read TGCGCCAGCAGCGCCCAAAGCGTAATCCGAGACGAGCAGTACTTC.

In this sample, this clone turned up a few times. The gene calls are TRBV4-2 and TRBJ2-2; 12 bases fit TRBD2. Germline loops: CDR1 LGHNA, CDR2 YNFKEQ. CDR3 length equals 18 residues. Trimming cost V 0 bases and J 5 bases; bases outside gene matches: 7. The CDR3 DNA sequence: TGTGCCAGCAGCCAAGATGGGCTAGCGGGAGGGCGAACCGGGGAGCTGTTTTTT. It specifies CASSQDGLAGGRTGELFF.

This rearrangement joins TRBV19 to TRBJ2-4; 8 bases agree with TRBD2. The length of the CDR3 is 15 residues. V lost 5 bases to trimming and J lost 9 bases; unmatched junction nucleotides: 12. The germline V gene encodes CDR1 LNHDA and CDR2 SQIVND (reference sequence). As DNA, the CDR3 is TGTGCCAGTAGTGCCTCACCGGGAGGGGGGACCATTCAGTACTTC. Translation: CASSASPGGGTIQYF.

This clone was found a few times. The rearrangement joins TRBV19 to TRBJ2-7; D remains unclear. CDR3 length equals 12 residues. V lost 3 bases to trimming and J lost 4 bases, with 7 bases between them. CDR1 LNHDA and CDR2 SQIVND come from the germline V gene (reference sequence). The DNA of the CDR3 is TGTGCCAGTAGTATTCGCGGTTACGAGCAGTACTTC. This gives the protein CASSIRGYEQYF.

The CDR3 bases are TGTGCCAGCAGTTCCTGGACAGGTAATCAGCCCCAGCATTTT. The encoded protein is CASSSWTGNQPQHF. The V call is TRBV28, the J call TRBJ1-5, with 7 bases lining up with TRBD1. This CDR3 is 14 amino acids long. Per the germline V gene, CDR1 is MDHEN and CDR2 is SYDVKM. Trimming cost V 4 bases and J 4 bases; bases outside gene matches: 4.

This chain links TRBV11-2 with TRBJ1-1; D remains ambiguous. Germline V gene data show CDR1 as SGHAT and CDR2 as FQNNGV. The length of the CDR3 is 13 residues. The germline V and J ends were trimmed by 7 bases and 0 bases, with 9 bases remaining between them. Here the CDR3 DNA reads TGTGCCAGCACCCAAGCACTGAACACTGAAGCTTTCTTT. This codes for CASTQALNTEAFF.